This TCR beta chain originates from a study of shared clonotypes between healthy human individuals. Comment on this clone: Its antigen is as yet unknown.

The genomic DNA of each subset was split evenly across several immunoSEQ plates. Sorted-subset replicate PCRs used 150 to 200 ng of genomic DNA. This amount corresponded to tens of thousands of T cell genomes. Per the study methods: Filtering differed for immunoSEQ, which gave only junction sequences without quality scores. Clones were read by immunoSEQ multiplex PCR, and TCRdb kept only the in-frame ones, dropping some. Clonal size and the V and J genes are those of that table, whereas D and trimming came from the DNA. The sample contains hundreds of thousands of clones, almost 95% of which appear only once. Cells designated naive CD8 were CD45RO-negative and were positively selected for CCR7, with terminally differentiated effector memory CD45RA+ cells excluded. General observations from the study: Generally, naive subsets came out with larger estimated richness than memory subsets.

Germline loops: CDR1 MNHEY, CDR2 SVGAGI. Trimming took off 2 bases at V and 5 bases at J, with 12 bases between the two ends. The CDR3 consists of 14 residues. This TCR was sampled from a man between 25 and 39 years old in good health. V and J are TRBV6-5 and TRBJ1-1; the D gene is possibly TRBD1 (5 bases). Material: naive CD8+ T cells sorted from blood. The CDR3 bases are TGTGCCAGCAGTTACCGTACGGGGGGGACTGAAGCTTTCTTT. Its translation: CASSYRTGGTEAFF.